In this sample, the clone carrying this TCR beta chain turned up many times. TCRdb reprocessed the reads with MiXCR, giving one entry per CDR3 protein. The data contain under 350,000 distinct CDR3 sequences, 9.6% of them singletons. This entry comes from a study of T cell repertoires in cytomegalovirus infection. Study-wide context: Public signatures in TCR beta pointed to CMV infection and matching HLA type.

Unmatched junction bases numbered 0, after V lost 4 bases and J lost 5 bases. Per germline, CDR1 SGHDN and CDR2 FVKESK. CDR3 size: 12 residues. The chain recombines TRBV14 with TRBJ2-5; 8 nucleotides agree with TRBD1. The sample was PBMCs. The sequence was collected from a human donor in good health (CMV status not recorded). Some clones in this sample may be carry-over from other donors' samples. The CDR3 DNA is TGTGCCAGCAGCCGGGACAGGGAGACCCAGTACTTC. This translates into CASSRDRETQYF.